These T cell receptor beta chains were read from a single sample in a study of blood T cells in healthy people across ages. MiXCR, applied by TCRdb to the 5' RACE reads, yields one record per CDR3 protein. This sample has about 1.1 million distinct CDR3 sequences, with around two fifths found just once. Material: blood. The origin of the receptors is a man younger than 30 in good health. CDR3s include the opening cysteine and the closing phenylalanine or tryptophan. Each record gives: V gene, D gene, clone size, J gene, CDR3 protein, CDR3 DNA. D genes are given only for firm matches. Size is stated for part of the rows, as once, few or many counts, or as a class when the clone is expanded.

TRBV20-1,NA,NA,TRBJ2-4,CSAVPGGSNIQYF,TGCAGTGCGGTCCCCGGGGGATCGAACATTCAGTACTTC
TRBV13,NA,many,TRBJ2-2,CASSLGDTGELFF,TGTGCCAGCAGCTTAGGAGACACCGGGGAGCTGTTTTTT
TRBV12-3/TRBV12-4,NA,NA,TRBJ1-3,CASSLSIQDTIYF,TGTGCCAGCAGTTTATCCATTCAGGACACCATATATTTT
TRBV2,NA,NA,TRBJ2-3,CASSEAADTQYF,TGTGCCAGCAGTGAAGCGGCGGACACGCAGTATTTT
TRBV11-1,TRBD1,few,TRBJ2-1,CASSLPGQENNEQFF,TGTGCCAGCAGCCTCCCAGGACAGGAAAACAATGAGCAGTTCTTC
TRBV5-1,TRBD1,NA,TRBJ1-1,CASSGQGKGTEAFF,TGCGCCAGCAGCGGACAGGGGAAGGGCACTGAAGCTTTCTTT
TRBV7-2,NA,NA,TRBJ2-7,CASSLSSSLARHEQYF,TGTGCCAGCAGCTTGTCGTCGTCCCTAGCGAGGCACGAGCAGTACTTC
TRBV9,NA,NA,TRBJ2-5,CASSSRPTSNGEQYF,TGTGCCAGCAGCTCCCGCCCGACTAGTAACGGTGAGCAGTACTTC
TRBV4-1,NA,few,TRBJ1-1,CASSQVSQGSTEAFF,TGCGCCAGCAGCCAAGTGTCCCAGGGGAGCACTGAAGCTTTCTTT
TRBV11-1,NA,NA,TRBJ1-1,CASSLHLGTLEAFF,TGTGCCAGCAGCTTACATTTAGGAACACTTGAAGCTTTCTTT
TRBV11-2,NA,NA,TRBJ2-2,CASSPWAGMELFF,TGTGCCAGCAGCCCCTGGGCCGGGATGGAGCTGTTTTTT
TRBV9,NA,few,TRBJ1-3,CASGWGVSGGAGNTIYF,TGTGCCAGCGGGTGGGGGGTATCCGGCGGGGCTGGAAACACCATATATTTT
TRBV20-1,NA,few,TRBJ1-1,CSARKGETNTEAFF,TGCAGTGCTAGAAAGGGGGAGACGAACACTGAAGCTTTCTTT
TRBV29-1,TRBD1,NA,TRBJ1-1,CSVNKVPTGGEAFF,TGCAGCGTTAATAAGGTTCCGACAGGGGGGGAAGCTTTCTTT
TRBV7-7,TRBD2,few,TRBJ2-1,CASSPGTSGRDEQFF,TGTGCCAGCAGCCCAGGGACTAGCGGTAGAGATGAGCAGTTCTTC
TRBV4-3,TRBD2,few,TRBJ2-1,CASSQEYWTSGDNEQFF,TGCGCCAGCAGCCAAGAGTATTGGACTAGCGGGGACAATGAGCAGTTCTTC
TRBV6-2/TRBV6-3,NA,few,TRBJ2-2,CAIRRGASNTGELFF,TGTGCCATCCGTCGGGGAGCGTCGAACACCGGGGAGCTGTTTTTT
TRBV27,NA,NA,TRBJ1-4,CASSATGSVGEKLFF,TGTGCCAGCAGTGCTACAGGGTCGGTTGGTGAAAAACTGTTTTTT
TRBV27,NA,NA,TRBJ1-6,CASSFLDVSPLHF,TGTGCCAGCAGTTTTCTCGACGTTTCACCCCTCCACTTT
TRBV11-2,TRBD1,NA,TRBJ2-3,CASSSGTGGADTQYF,TGTGCCAGCAGCTCCGGGACAGGGGGCGCAGATACGCAGTATTTT
TRBV3-1,NA,NA,TRBJ2-7,CASSQVDFPYNEQYF,TGTGCCAGCAGCCAAGTGGACTTTCCCTACAATGAGCAGTACTTC
TRBV10-3,NA,NA,TRBJ1-2,CAIWGQGQSNYGYTF,TGTGCCATCTGGGGGCAAGGACAGAGTAACTATGGCTACACCTTC
TRBV30,NA,few,TRBJ1-5,CAWRAGGMGNQPQHF,TGTGCCTGGAGGGCCGGGGGTATGGGCAATCAGCCCCAGCATTTT
TRBV5-6,NA,NA,TRBJ2-3,CASSGRATTDTQYF,TGTGCCAGCAGCGGCAGGGCGACCACAGATACGCAGTATTTT
TRBV12-3/TRBV12-4,TRBD1,few,TRBJ1-2,CASSLGGDRFYTF,TGTGCCAGCAGTTTAGGAGGGGACAGGTTCTACACCTTC
TRBV10-3,NA,many,TRBJ2-5,CAISESSEQETQYF,TGTGCCATCAGTGAGTCCAGCGAACAAGAGACCCAGTACTTC
TRBV9,NA,few,TRBJ2-7,CASSVEDGFEQYF,TGTGCCAGCAGCGTAGAGGACGGCTTTGAGCAGTACTTC
TRBV7-7,NA,NA,TRBJ2-3,CASSPNVATDTQYF,TGTGCTAGCAGCCCTAATGTTGCCACAGATACGCAGTATTTT
TRBV12-3/TRBV12-4,TRBD2,once,TRBJ2-7,CASNRGLGLAGGRTYYEQYF,TGTGCCAGCAACCGAGGTCTAGGACTAGCGGGGGGGCGTACCTATTACGAGCAGTACTTC
TRBV25-1,NA,few,TRBJ1-2,CASSDLKGYTF,TGTGCCAGCAGTGACTTAAAGGGCTACACCTTC
TRBV6-5,TRBD1,once,TRBJ1-5,CASSDSGGQPQHF,TGTGCCAGCAGTGACTCAGGGGGTCAGCCCCAGCATTTT